The 32 T cell receptor beta chains presented below share a single source sample, sequenced in a study of OX40 agonist ivuxolimab in advanced cancers. Sequencing was performed with immunoSEQ multiplex PCR; in TCRdb, only in-frame clones are kept and a portion is missing. The sample carries tens of thousands of clones, about 80% recorded once. Here the sequenced sample was CD4+ or CD8+ T cells sorted from blood, taken in a trial of the OX40 agonist ivuxolimab. The origin of the receptors is an adult with an advanced solid tumor such as melanoma, head and neck, liver or kidney cancer.

The V and J genes are TRBV10-1 and TRBJ2-1; 10 positions agree with TRBD1. After removal of 6 bases from V and 10 bases from J, the junction contained 9 bases not matched to a gene. Germline V CDR1 and CDR2: WNHNN, SYGVQD (reference sequence). The CDR3 has 14 amino acids. CDR3 DNA: TGCGCCAGCAGCCGGGACAGGGGTCGCGGGGAGCAGTTCTTC. Encoded protein: CASSRDRGRGEQFF.

This chain links TRBV27 with TRBJ2-1, with D tentatively TRBD2 (6 bases). Germline V gives CDR1 MNHEY, CDR2 SMNVEV (reference sequence). The V end was cut by 6 bases, the J end by 5 bases, with 17 bases between. The CDR3 is 15 residues long. The CDR3 is CASSWDSRPNNEQFF. The CDR3, as DNA: TGTGCCAGCAGCTGGGACTCGCGACCCAACAATGAGCAGTTCTTC.

This clone showed up just a few times. The chain is built from TRBV4-1 and TRBJ1-3; D is undetermined. Trimming took off 0 bases at V and 4 bases at J, with 10 bases between the two ends. The CDR3 has 15 residues. The germline V gene encodes CDR1 MGHRA and CDR2 YSYEKL. The CDR3: CASSQEAESGNTIYF. The CDR3 region has the DNA TGCGCCAGCAGCCAAGAAGCGGAGTCCGGAAACACCATATATTTT.

The V call is TRBV10-2, the J call TRBJ2-5; TRBD2 is a possible D gene (5 bases). The CDR3 contains 13 residues. Trimming took off 6 bases at V and 5 bases at J, with 13 bases between the two ends. From germline, CDR1 is WSHSY and CDR2 SAAADI. CDR3 region: CASSRGPSETQYF. CDR3 nucleotides: TGCGCCAGCAGCCGCGGGCCCTCGGAGACCCAGTACTTC.

This clone turned up a few times. The CDR3 region has the DNA TGTGCCAGTAGTATTAAGGGAGGGAGCGGCACTGAAGCTTTCTTT. As protein: CASSIKGGSGTEAFF. The chain combines TRBV19 with TRBJ1-1; D not resolved. V lost 3 bases, J lost 4 bases, and 15 bases lay in between. The CDR3 sequence is 15 residues long. Germline V gives CDR1 LNHDA, CDR2 SQIVND (reference sequence).

This clone was recorded only once. The chain has TRBV5-1 and TRBJ2-3; no clear D gene. This CDR3 has 14 amino acids. Germline lookup yields CDR1 SGHRS and CDR2 YFSETQ. Trimming took 2 bases from V and 6 from J, leaving 13 bases between them. The CDR3 region is CASSLGDIPDTQYF. The CDR3 DNA sequence: TGCGCCAGCAGCTTAGGCGACATCCCTGATACGCAGTATTTT.

This clone was seen only once. The chain couples TRBV5-4 to TRBJ2-7, with 7 bases fitting TRBD1. CDR1 and CDR2 (germline): SGHNT, YYREEE (reference sequence). Trimming cost V 0 bases and J 4 bases; bases outside gene matches: 7. This CDR3 contains 15 residues. The CDR3 DNA reads as TGTGCCAGCAGCTTGGAGGGGGCGAAATTTTACGAGCAGTACTTC. Translated, it gives CASSLEGAKFYEQYF. Using reference TRBV5-4 and TRBJ2-7 for the parts outside the CDR3, the full variable domain is ETGVTQSPTHLIKTRGQQVTLRCSSQSGHNTVSWYQQALGQGPQFIFQYYREEENGRGNFPPRFSGLQFPNYSSELNVNALELDDSALYLCASSLEGAKFYEQYFGPGTRLTVT.

V and J are TRBV18 and TRBJ2-2; D is unresolved. The V gene's germline CDR1 is KGHSH and CDR2 LQKENI. V was trimmed by 2 bases and J by 1 base, leaving 5 bases between them. This CDR3 has 14 amino acids. CDR3 nucleotide sequence: TGTGCCAGCTCACCAAGGGAGAACACCGGGGAGCTGTTTTTT. Translation gives CASSPRENTGELFF.

CDR3 nucleotide sequence: TGTGCCAGCAGCCAAGCCCTAGCGGGGAGGAAAAACATTCAGTACTTC. Amino acids: CASSQALAGRKNIQYF. The V call is TRBV4-2, the J call TRBJ2-4, with TRBD2 matching over 9 bases. Germline V gives CDR1 LGHNA, CDR2 YNFKEQ. This CDR3 has 16 amino acids. V was pared by 1 base and J by 4 bases, with 5 bases of the junction left unmatched.

The sample holds a few counts of this clone. The V call is TRBV4-1, the J call TRBJ1-1; 8 nucleotides agree with TRBD1. V lost 3 bases to trimming and J lost 8 bases; unmatched junction nucleotides: 5. Germline CDR1 and CDR2: MGHRA and YSYEKL. The CDR3 has 13 residues. CDR3 amino acids: CASSQTGDYEAFF. The CDR3 DNA is TGCGCCAGCAGCCAGACAGGGGATTACGAAGCTTTCTTT.

The chain links TRBV5-1 to TRBJ2-3, with D possibly called TRBD1 or TRBD2 (5 bases each). The V end was cut by 5 bases, the J end by 5 bases, with 12 bases between. The germline V gene encodes CDR1 SGHRS and CDR2 YFSETQ. The CDR3 covers 13 residues. Here the CDR3 DNA reads TGCGCCAGCAGGCCCGGGACGATAGATACGCAGTATTTT. It translates to CASRPGTIDTQYF.

This sequence joins TRBV11-2 and TRBJ2-5; tentatively, D is TRBD2 (5 bases). The germline V gene encodes CDR1 SGHAT and CDR2 FQNNGV. Trimming removed 1 base at V and 4 bases at J, with 19 bases between. The CDR3 covers 17 residues. CDR3: CASSLGAAGGGLETQYF. CDR3 DNA sequence: TGTGCCAGCAGCTTAGGGGCGGCCGGAGGTGGGTTAGAGACCCAGTACTTC.

This chain uses TRBV19 with TRBJ1-2; unclear D gene. Trimming pared 7 bases from V and 0 bases from J, leaving 12 bases between. The germline V gene has CDR1 LNHDA and CDR2 SQIVND (reference sequence). The CDR3 loop spans 14 amino acids. CDR3: CASTPPGTNYGYTF. The DNA of the CDR3 is TGTGCCAGTACCCCCCCCGGGACTAACTATGGCTACACCTTC.

The chain is built from TRBV5-1 and TRBJ2-5; the D gene is possibly TRBD2 (5 bases). Trimming took 4 bases from V and 11 from J, leaving 18 bases between them. The CDR3 sequence is 13 residues long. Looked up from germline, CDR1 is SGHRS and CDR2 is YFSETQ. Written as DNA, the CDR3 is TGCGCCAGCAGCCCGGGGTATCTCGAGGAGCAGTACTTC. This gives the protein CASSPGYLEEQYF.

Concerning this clone: An end of the junction differs from the germline gene, which may be a read error. This sequence joins TRBV7-2 and TRBJ1-4, with 7 positions matching TRBD1. This CDR3 is 15 amino acids long. CDR1 is SGHTA and CDR2 is FQGNSA in the germline V gene. This CDR3 is CASSQWDSPKEKLFF. The CDR3 region has the DNA TGTGCCAGCAGCCAGTGGGACAGCCCTAAAGAAAAACTGTTTTTT.

V is TRBV5-4 and J is TRBJ2-5; 8 positions agree with TRBD1. In germline, CDR1 is SGHNT, CDR2 YYREEE (reference sequence). This CDR3 is 15 amino acids long. V dropped 4 bases and J dropped 4; count of bases not matched to a gene: 9. This CDR3 is CASSMPGQVGETQYF. In DNA form, the CDR3 reads TGTGCCAGCAGCATGCCGGGACAGGTGGGAGAGACCCAGTACTTC.

This clone was found a few times. The chain combines TRBV19 with TRBJ1-5, with D hard to call. CDR1 and CDR2 (germline): LNHDA, SQIVND (reference sequence). V shed 1 base and J shed 0 bases, with 7 bases lying between them. The CDR3 length is 15 residues. The CDR3 coding sequence is TGTGCCAGTAGTATAGGGATTTATAGCAATCAGCCCCAGCATTTT. Translating gives CASSIGIYSNQPQHF.

By its share, this clone is medium-sized (0.01 to 0.1%). The V call is TRBV13, the J call TRBJ1-6; D possibly corresponds to TRBD1 (6 bases). V dropped 4 bases and J dropped 8 bases, with 18 bases sitting between them. CDR3 length: 16 amino acids. Germline V gene data show CDR1 as PRHDT and CDR2 as FYEKMQ (reference sequence). The CDR3 spells CASSSPGPQGDSPLHF. In nucleotides, the CDR3 is TGTGCCAGCAGCTCCCCGGGCCCACAGGGTGATTCACCCCTCCACTTT.

This chain links TRBV29-1 with TRBJ1-1, with a tentative D call TRBD1 (5 bases). Germline lookup yields CDR1 SQVTM and CDR2 ANQGSEA. Trimming removed 7 bases at V and 0 bases at J, with 18 bases between. The CDR3 has 15 residues. CDR3: CSARGVLPMNTEAFF. The CDR3 bases are TGCAGCGCACGGGGGGTACTCCCCATGAACACTGAAGCTTTCTTT.

J is TRBJ1-6 and V is TRBV7-2; 7 nucleotides align to TRBD1. The germline gives CDR1 SGHTA, CDR2 FQGNSA. The length of the CDR3 is 15 residues. With 6 bases clipped from V and 10 bases from J, the junction kept 12 bases outside the gene matches. CDR3 bases: TGTGCCAGCAGTAGAACTCGGGACAGTTACTCACCCCTCCACTTT. The encoded protein is CASSRTRDSYSPLHF.

The V and J genes are TRBV6-1 and TRBJ2-7, with 10 bases aligning to TRBD2. V shed 11 bases and J 2 bases; nucleotides not matched to a gene: 3. The germline V gene encodes CDR1 MNHNS and CDR2 SASEGT. The CDR3 is made up of 12 amino acids. CDR3 DNA sequence: TGTGCCCTCAGCGGGGGGGCCTACGAGCAGTACTTC. This codes for CALSGGAYEQYF.

The chain employs TRBV5-6 and TRBJ1-1; maybe TRBD1 (5 bases). This CDR3 contains 12 residues. The V end was cut by 2 bases, the J end by 7 bases, with 9 bases between. Germline values: CDR1 SGHDT, CDR2 YYEEEE. DNA for the CDR3: TGTGCCAGCAGCTTAAGGACATTTGAAGCTTTCTTT. This codes for CASSLRTFEAFF. The full variable domain, its missing parts supplied by reference TRBV5-6 and TRBJ1-1, is DAGVTQSPTHLIKTRGQQVTLRCSPKSGHDTVSWYQQALGQGPQFIFQYYEEEERQRGNFPDRFSGHQFPNYSSELNVNALLLGDSALYLCASSLRTFEAFFGQGTRLTVV.

The rearrangement joins TRBV5-4 to TRBJ2-3, with D possibly matching TRBD1 (5 bases). The CDR3 length is 17 residues. V was pared by 0 bases and J by 1 base, with 15 bases between. Per the germline V gene, CDR1 is SGHNT and CDR2 is YYREEE (reference sequence). This chain's CDR3 is CASSLGLGDRRTDTQYF. CDR3 nucleotide sequence: TGTGCCAGCAGCTTGGGTCTTGGAGACAGACGCACAGATACGCAGTATTTT.

This chain uses TRBV5-6 with TRBJ1-6; 7 bases match TRBD1. Trimming took 3 bases from V and 10 from J; bases not matched to a gene: 7. Germline assignment: CDR1 SGHDT and CDR2 YYEEEE. The CDR3 has 14 amino acids. The CDR3 region is CASSYDREESPLHF. Written as DNA, the CDR3 is TGTGCCAGCAGCTATGACAGGGAAGAATCACCCCTCCACTTT.

This rearrangement joins TRBV5-8 to TRBJ2-5; tentatively, D is TRBD1 (5 bases). CDR1 is SGHTS, CDR2 YDEGEE, per germline. V was pared by 0 bases and J by 0 bases, with 9 bases between. This CDR3 spans 15 amino acids. CDR3: CASSLVAGYQETQYF. CDR3 sequence (DNA): TGTGCCAGCAGCTTGGTAGCAGGGTACCAAGAGACCCAGTACTTC.

The gene calls are TRBV2 and TRBJ1-5; D is uncertain. V dropped 7 bases and J dropped 10 bases, with 17 bases sitting between them. The CDR3 totals 13 residues. Germline lookup yields CDR1 SNHLY and CDR2 FYNNEI. The DNA of the CDR3 is TGTGCCAGCAATAGGGCAGCCCGTGTTCCCCAGCATTTT. Protein sequence: CASNRAARVPQHF.

The rearrangement links TRBV9 to TRBJ2-2; D is perhaps TRBD2 (7 bases). The V gene's germline CDR1 is SGDLS and CDR2 YYNGEE. There are 15 residues in the CDR3. The V end was cut by 1 base, the J end by 6 bases, with 13 bases between. The CDR3 DNA is TGTGCCAGCAGCGTATCGGGGCGGGGGCCCGGGGAGCTGTTTTTT. Its translation: CASSVSGRGPGELFF.

The chain joins TRBV7-9 to TRBJ1-5; D gene unclear. The CDR3 consists of 15 residues. V lost 1 base to trimming and J lost 0 bases, with 7 bases between them. CDR1 and CDR2 (germline): SEHNR, FQNEAQ (reference sequence). The DNA for the CDR3 is TGTGCCAGCAGCTTAGGGGATAATAGCAATCAGCCCCAGCATTTT. This gives the protein CASSLGDNSNQPQHF.

This chain uses TRBV5-4 with TRBJ2-7, with TRBD2 matching over 10 bases. The germline gives CDR1 SGHNT, CDR2 YYREEE (reference sequence). Trimming at V came to 2 bases and at J to 6 bases, leaving 5 bases not matched to a gene. The CDR3 has 14 residues. As DNA, the CDR3 is TGTGCCAGCAGCTTTGAGCGGGGGGGAAGCGAGCAGTACTTC. It translates to CASSFERGGSEQYF.

This clone was observed a single time. The rearrangement uses TRBV4-2 and TRBJ2-5; TRBD2 matches 14 bases. Germline values: CDR1 LGHNA, CDR2 YNFKEQ. V shed 0 bases, J shed 5 bases, and the junction held 2 bases outside the gene matches. The CDR3 is 16 residues long. CDR3 nucleotide sequence: TGTGCCAGCAGCCAAGAGACTAGCGGGGGGGCGGAGACCCAGTACTTC. Amino acid sequence: CASSQETSGGAETQYF.

The V call is TRBV7-2, the J call TRBJ1-6; 9 nucleotides agree with TRBD1. This CDR3 comprises 14 residues. J gave up 9 bases and V 5 bases, and 5 bases lay outside the gene matches. CDR1 and CDR2 from the germline V gene are SGHTA and FQGNSA. The chain's CDR3 is CASSPDRGTSPLHF. The CDR3 DNA follows: TGTGCCAGCAGCCCCGACAGGGGGACTTCACCCCTCCACTTT.

V and J are TRBV5-1 and TRBJ2-3; weak D call: TRBD2 (5 bases). The germline CDR1 and CDR2 sequences are SGHRS and YFSETQ. Trimming shortened V by 2 bases and J by 4 bases, and 14 bases separated the two germline ends. CDR3 length: 15 residues. CDR3 DNA sequence: TGCGCCAGCAGCTTAGTGTCCGGGGTCGCAGATACGCAGTATTTT. It is translated as CASSLVSGVADTQYF.